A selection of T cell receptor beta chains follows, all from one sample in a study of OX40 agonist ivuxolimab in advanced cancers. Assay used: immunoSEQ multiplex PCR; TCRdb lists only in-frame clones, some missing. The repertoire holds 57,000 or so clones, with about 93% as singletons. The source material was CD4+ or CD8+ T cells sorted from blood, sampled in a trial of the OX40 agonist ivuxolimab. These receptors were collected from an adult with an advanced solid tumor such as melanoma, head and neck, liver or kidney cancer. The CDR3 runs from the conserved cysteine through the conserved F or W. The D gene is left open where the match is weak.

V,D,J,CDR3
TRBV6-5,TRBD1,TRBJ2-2,CASSGTGGTGELFF
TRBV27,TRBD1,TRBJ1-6,CATARQGTGSPLHF
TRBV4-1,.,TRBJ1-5,CASSQAHRSNQPQHF
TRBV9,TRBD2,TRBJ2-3,CASSVASRGLAGWDTQYF
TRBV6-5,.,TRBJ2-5,CASSYSGGAEKETQYF
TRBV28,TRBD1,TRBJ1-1,CASRQNRGSTEAFF
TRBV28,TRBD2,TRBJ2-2,CASSLAGGYTGELFF
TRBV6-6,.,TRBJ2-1,CASIEPLDNEQFF
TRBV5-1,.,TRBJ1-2,CASSLAEYGYTF
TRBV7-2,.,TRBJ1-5,CASSSPGDREPQHF
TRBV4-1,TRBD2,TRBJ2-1,CASSHDGTSGRNEQFF
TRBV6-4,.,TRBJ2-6,CASSVTSGANVLTF
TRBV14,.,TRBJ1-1,CASSQEQLGTEAFF
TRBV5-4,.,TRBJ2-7,CASSPDGTPVGEQYF
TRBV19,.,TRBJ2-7,CASSRGYEQYF
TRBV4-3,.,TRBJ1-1,CASSQDLGTENTEAFF
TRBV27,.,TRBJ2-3,CASSHYPVTRRTDTQYF
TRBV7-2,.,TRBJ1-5,CASSLVFSNQPQHF
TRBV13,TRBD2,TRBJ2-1,CASSLLVGGPHNEQFF
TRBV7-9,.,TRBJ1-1,CASSLGVWHTEAFF
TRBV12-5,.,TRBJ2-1,CASGLAYGLEQFF
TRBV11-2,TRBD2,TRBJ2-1,CASSYSGSSYNEQFF
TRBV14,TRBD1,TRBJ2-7,CASSQGTGVYEQYF
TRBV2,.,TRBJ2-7,CASIMDPGSYEQYF
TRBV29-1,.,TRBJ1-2,CSVEHLINYGYTF
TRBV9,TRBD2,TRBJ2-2,CASSVDQLAANTGELFF